Sequencing of this TCR beta chain was carried out in a study of blood T cell repertoires in COVID-19. For the study at large: Researchers got acute and convalescent COVID-19 samples from the United States, Italy and Spain. The analysed material was cDNA or gDNA that came from T cells, B-cell-depleted T cells, or PBMCs.

V lost 6 bases and J lost 5; bases outside the gene matches: 6. In germline, CDR1 is WNHNN, CDR2 SYGVQD (reference sequence). The CDR3 extends over 14 amino acids. In the study's own analysis: Scientists estimated how many nucleated cells there were by amplifying reference gene primers. Generated by immunoSEQ multiplex PCR, the TCRdb table keeps only in-frame clones and is missing some. From that table come the V and J calls and clone size; the DNA was used to work out D and trimming. The data contain more than 100,000 clones, around 81% of them singletons. This chain connects TRBV10-1 to TRBJ2-5, with 10 bases identical to TRBD2. The TCR comes from an older woman with active or convalescent COVID-19. Specimen: peripheral blood. CDR3: CASSRTSGWETQYF. The CDR3 nucleotides read TGCGCCAGCAGCCGGACTAGCGGCTGGGAGACCCAGTACTTC.